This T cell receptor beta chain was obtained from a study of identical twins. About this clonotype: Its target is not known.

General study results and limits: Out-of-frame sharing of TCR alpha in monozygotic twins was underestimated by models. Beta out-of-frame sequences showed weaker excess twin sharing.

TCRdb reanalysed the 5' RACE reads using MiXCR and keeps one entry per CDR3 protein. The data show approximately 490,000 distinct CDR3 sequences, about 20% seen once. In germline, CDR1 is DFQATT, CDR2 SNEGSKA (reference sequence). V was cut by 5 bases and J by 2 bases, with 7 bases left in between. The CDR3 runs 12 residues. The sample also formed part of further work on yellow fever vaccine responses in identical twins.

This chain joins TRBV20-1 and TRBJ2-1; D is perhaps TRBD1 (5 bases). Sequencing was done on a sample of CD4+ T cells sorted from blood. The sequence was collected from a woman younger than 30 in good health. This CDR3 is CSASRAYNEQFF. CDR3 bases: TGCAGTGCTTCCAGGGCCTACAATGAGCAGTTCTTC.